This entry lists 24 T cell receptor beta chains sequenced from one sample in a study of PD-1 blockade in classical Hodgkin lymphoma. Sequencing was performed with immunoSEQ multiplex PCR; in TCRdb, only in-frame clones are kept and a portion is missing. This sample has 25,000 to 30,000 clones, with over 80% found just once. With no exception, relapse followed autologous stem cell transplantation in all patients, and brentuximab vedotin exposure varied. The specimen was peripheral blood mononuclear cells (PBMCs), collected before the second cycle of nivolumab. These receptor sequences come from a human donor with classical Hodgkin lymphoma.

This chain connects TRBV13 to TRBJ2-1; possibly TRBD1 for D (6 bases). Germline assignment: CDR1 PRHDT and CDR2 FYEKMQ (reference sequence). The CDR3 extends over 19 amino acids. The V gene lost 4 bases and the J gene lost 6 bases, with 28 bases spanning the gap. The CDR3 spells CASSSGNWDNSMKRNEQFF. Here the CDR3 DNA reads TGTGCCAGCAGCTCCGGAAACTGGGACAATTCAATGAAGCGCAATGAGCAGTTCTTC.

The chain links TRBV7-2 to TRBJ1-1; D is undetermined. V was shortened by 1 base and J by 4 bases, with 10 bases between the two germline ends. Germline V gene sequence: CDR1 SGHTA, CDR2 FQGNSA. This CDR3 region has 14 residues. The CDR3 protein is CASSLGGPSTEAFF. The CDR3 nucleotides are TGTGCCAGCAGCTTAGGAGGACCGAGCACTGAAGCTTTCTTT.

For the CDR3, the DNA is TGTGCCAGTAGTCGCGGGACAAATGAAGCTTTCTTT. Translated, it gives CASSRGTNEAFF. The chain links TRBV19 to TRBJ1-1; D may be TRBD1 (6 bases). V was shortened by 5 bases and J by 7 bases, with 11 bases between the two germline ends. The CDR3 sequence is 12 residues long. Germline CDR1 and CDR2: LNHDA and SQIVND (reference sequence).

The CDR3: CASQDPNTEAFF. The DNA for the CDR3 is TGTGCCAGCCAGGACCCGAACACTGAAGCTTTCTTT. The chain employs TRBV28 and TRBJ1-1, with unresolved D. The CDR3 has 12 amino acids. Trimming left V 8 bases short and J 1 base short, with 8 bases between. Germline CDR1 reads MDHEN; CDR2 reads SYDVKM.

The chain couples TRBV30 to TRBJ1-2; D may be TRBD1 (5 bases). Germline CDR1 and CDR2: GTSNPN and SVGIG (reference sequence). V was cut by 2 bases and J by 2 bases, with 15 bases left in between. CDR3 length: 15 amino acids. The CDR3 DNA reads TGTGCCTGGAGTCGTACGCGGGACGGAAACTATGGCTACACCTTC. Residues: CAWSRTRDGNYGYTF.

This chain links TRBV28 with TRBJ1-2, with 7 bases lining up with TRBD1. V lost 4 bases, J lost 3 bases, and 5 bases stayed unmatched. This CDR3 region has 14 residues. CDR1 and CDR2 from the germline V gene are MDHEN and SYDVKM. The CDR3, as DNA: TGTGCCAGCAGTTCAGGGGGGGCCCACTATGGCTACACCTTC. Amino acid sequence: CASSSGGAHYGYTF.

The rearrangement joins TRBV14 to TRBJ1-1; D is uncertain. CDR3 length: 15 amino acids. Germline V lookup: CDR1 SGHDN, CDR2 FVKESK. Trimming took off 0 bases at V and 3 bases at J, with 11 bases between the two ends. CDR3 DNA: TGTGCCAGCAGCCAAGAAAGGTCTTGGCACACTGAAGCTTTCTTT. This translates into CASSQERSWHTEAFF.

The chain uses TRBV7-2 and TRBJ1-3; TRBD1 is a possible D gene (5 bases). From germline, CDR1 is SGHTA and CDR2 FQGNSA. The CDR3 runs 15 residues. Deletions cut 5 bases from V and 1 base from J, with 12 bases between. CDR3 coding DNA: TGTGCCAGCAGCCGGGGGGGTCTATCTGGAAACACCATATATTTT. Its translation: CASSRGGLSGNTIYF.

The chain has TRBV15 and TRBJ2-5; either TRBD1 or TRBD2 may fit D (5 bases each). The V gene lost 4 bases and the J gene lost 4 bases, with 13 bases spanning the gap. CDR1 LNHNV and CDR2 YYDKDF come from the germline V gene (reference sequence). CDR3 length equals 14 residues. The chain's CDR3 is CATSTLEGRETQYF. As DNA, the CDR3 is TGTGCCACCAGCACCCTTGAGGGGCGAGAGACCCAGTACTTC.

CDR3 sequence: CASSRKGESNYGYTF. For the CDR3, the DNA is TGTGCCAGCAGCCGGAAGGGGGAATCAAACTATGGCTACACCTTC. V and J are TRBV5-4 and TRBJ1-2, with D tentatively TRBD1 (6 bases). Germline loops: CDR1 SGHNT, CDR2 YYREEE (reference sequence). CDR3 size: 15 residues. V lost 4 bases, J lost 2 bases, and 15 bases lay in between.

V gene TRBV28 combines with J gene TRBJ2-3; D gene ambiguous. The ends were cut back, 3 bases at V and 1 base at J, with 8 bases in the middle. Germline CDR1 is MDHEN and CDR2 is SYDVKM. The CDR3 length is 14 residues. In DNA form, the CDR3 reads TGTGCCAGCAGTTTTAAGCAGGGCACAGATACGCAGTATTTT. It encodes CASSFKQGTDTQYF.

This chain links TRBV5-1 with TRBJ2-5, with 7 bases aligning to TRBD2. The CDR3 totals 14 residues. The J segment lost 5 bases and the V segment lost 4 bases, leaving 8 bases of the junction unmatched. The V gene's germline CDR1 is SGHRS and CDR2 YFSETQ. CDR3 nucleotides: TGCGCCAGCAGCACGACTGCGGGAGTGGAGACCCAGTACTTC. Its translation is CASSTTAGVETQYF. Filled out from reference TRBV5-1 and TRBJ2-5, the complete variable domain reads KAGVTQTPRYLIKTRGQQVTLSCSPISGHRSVSWYQQTPGQGLQFLFEYFSETQRNKGNFPGRFSGRQFSNSRSEMNVSTLELGDSALYLCASSTTAGVETQYFGPGTRLLVL.

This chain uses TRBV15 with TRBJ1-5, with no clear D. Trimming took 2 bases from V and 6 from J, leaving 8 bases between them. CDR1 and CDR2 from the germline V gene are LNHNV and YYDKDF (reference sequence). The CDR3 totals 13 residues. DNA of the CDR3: TGTGCCACCAGCAGATATGAGGGTCAGCCCCAGCATTTT. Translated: CATSRYEGQPQHF.

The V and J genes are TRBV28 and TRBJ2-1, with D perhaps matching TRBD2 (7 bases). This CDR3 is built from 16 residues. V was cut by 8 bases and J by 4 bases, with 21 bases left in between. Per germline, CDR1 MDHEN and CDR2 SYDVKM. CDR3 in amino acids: CASRYGGREPYNEQFF. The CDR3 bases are TGTGCCAGCCGTTATGGGGGGCGGGAGCCTTACAATGAGCAGTTCTTC.

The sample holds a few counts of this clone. In DNA form, the CDR3 reads TGTGCCAGTGGGACGATAGATTCACCCCTCCACTTT. Protein product: CASGTIDSPLHF. J is TRBJ1-6 and V is TRBV19, with D perhaps TRBD1 (5 bases). The germline V gene encodes CDR1 LNHDA and CDR2 SQIVND (reference sequence). With 8 bases removed from V and 8 bases from J, the gap between germline ends came to 10 bases. The CDR3 loop spans 12 amino acids. Full variable domain (missing parts from reference TRBV19 and TRBJ1-6): DGGITQSPKYLFRKEGQNVTLSCEQNLNHDAMYWYRQDPGQGLRLIYYSQIVNDFQKGDIAEGYSVSREKKESFPLTVTSAQKNPTAFYLCASGTIDSPLHFGNGTRLTVT.

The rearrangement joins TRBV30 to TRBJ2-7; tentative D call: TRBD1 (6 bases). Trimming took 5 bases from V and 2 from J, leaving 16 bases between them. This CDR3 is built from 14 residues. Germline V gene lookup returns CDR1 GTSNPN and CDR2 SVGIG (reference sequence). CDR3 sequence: CAWSRGVGAYEQYF. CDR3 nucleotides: TGTGCCTGGTCCAGGGGAGTAGGGGCCTACGAGCAGTACTTC.

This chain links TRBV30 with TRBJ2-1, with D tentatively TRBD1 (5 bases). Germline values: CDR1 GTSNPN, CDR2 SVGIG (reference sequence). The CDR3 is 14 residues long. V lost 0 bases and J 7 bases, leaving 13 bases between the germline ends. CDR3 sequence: CAWSVGARWNEQFF. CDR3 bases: TGTGCCTGGAGTGTAGGGGCTAGATGGAATGAGCAGTTCTTC.

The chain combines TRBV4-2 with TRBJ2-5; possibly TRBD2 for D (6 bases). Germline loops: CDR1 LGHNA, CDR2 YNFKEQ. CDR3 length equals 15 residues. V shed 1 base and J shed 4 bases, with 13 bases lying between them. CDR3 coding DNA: TGTGCCAGCAGCCAAGCCCCGACTAGGGGAGAGACCCAGTACTTC. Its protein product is CASSQAPTRGETQYF.

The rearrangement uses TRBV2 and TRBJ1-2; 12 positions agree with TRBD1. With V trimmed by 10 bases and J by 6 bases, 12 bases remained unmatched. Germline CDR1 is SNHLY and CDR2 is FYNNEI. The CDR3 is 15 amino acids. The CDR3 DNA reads TGTGCCACCGAGGGACTGGGACAGGGGGCAGATGGCTACACCTTC. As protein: CATEGLGQGADGYTF.

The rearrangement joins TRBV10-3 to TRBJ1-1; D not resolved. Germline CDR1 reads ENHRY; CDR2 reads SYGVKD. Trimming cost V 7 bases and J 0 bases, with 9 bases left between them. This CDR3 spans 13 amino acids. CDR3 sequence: CAIMAHMNTEAFF. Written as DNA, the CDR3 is TGTGCCATCATGGCCCATATGAACACTGAAGCTTTCTTT.

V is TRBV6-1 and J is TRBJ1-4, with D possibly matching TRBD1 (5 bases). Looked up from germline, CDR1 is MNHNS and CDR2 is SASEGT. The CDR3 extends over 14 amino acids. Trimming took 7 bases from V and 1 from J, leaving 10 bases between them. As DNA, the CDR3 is TGTGCCAGCACCATAACAGGAACTAATGAAAAACTGTTTTTT. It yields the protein CASTITGTNEKLFF.

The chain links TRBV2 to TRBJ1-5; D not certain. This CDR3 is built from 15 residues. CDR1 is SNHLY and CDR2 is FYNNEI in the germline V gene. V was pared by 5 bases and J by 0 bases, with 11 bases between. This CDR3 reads CASSPQAFSNQPQHF. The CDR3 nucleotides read TGTGCCAGCAGTCCTCAGGCTTTTAGCAATCAGCCCCAGCATTTT.

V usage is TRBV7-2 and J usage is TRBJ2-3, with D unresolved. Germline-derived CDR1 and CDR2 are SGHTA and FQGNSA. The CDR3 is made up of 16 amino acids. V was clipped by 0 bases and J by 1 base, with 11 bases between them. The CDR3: CASSLALKSGTDTQYF. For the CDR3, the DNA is TGTGCCAGCAGCTTAGCGCTGAAGTCGGGCACAGATACGCAGTATTTT.

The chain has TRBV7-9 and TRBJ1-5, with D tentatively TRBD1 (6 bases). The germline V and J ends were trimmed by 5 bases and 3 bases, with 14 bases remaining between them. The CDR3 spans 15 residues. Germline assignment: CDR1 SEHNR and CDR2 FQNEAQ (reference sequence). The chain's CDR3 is CASSPLLGANQPQHF. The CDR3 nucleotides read TGTGCCAGCAGCCCGCTCTTGGGGGCCAATCAGCCCCAGCATTTT.